Presented here are 16 T cell receptor beta chains from one specimen sequenced in a study of CD4 T cells in relation to SARS-CoV-2 and coronaviruses. Data came from immunoSEQ multiplex PCR; TCRdb stores just in-frame clones and leaves some out. The table records approximately 36,000 clones, roughly 82% of them present only once. Their target antigens are unknown. Sequences were obtained from memory CD4+ T cells from PBMCs, cultured in vitro. Receptors originate from an adult with COVID-19.

The chain recombines TRBV12-3 or TRBV12-4 with TRBJ1-4; weak D call: TRBD1 (5 bases). The CDR3 contains 12 residues. The V and J ends lost 6 bases and 12 bases respectively, with 14 bases between them. CDR3 region: CASRPNSGELFF. The CDR3 DNA reads TGTGCCAGCAGGCCCAACTCGGGGGAACTGTTTTTT.

This sequence joins TRBV6-5 and TRBJ2-1; D may match TRBD1 or TRBD2 (5 bases each). This CDR3 spans 11 amino acids. V lost 7 bases and J 10 bases, leaving 11 bases between the germline ends. Germline V gives CDR1 MNHEY, CDR2 SVGAGI. This chain's CDR3 is CASKTWGEQFF. For the CDR3, the DNA is TGTGCCAGCAAGACATGGGGGGAGCAGTTCTTC.

The CDR3 coding sequence is TGTGCCAGCAGCTTGGGACTAGCGGTGAACACCGGGGAGCTGTTTTTT. Its protein product is CASSLGLAVNTGELFF. This rearrangement joins TRBV7-6 to TRBJ2-2, with TRBD2 matching over 11 bases. V dropped 3 bases and J dropped 1; count of bases not matched to a gene: 1. This CDR3 region has 16 residues. The germline V gene has CDR1 SGHVS and CDR2 FNYEAQ.

This rearrangement joins TRBV4-1 to TRBJ1-1; the D gene is possibly TRBD1 (6 bases). Germline V gene sequence: CDR1 MGHRA, CDR2 YSYEKL. Trimming shortened V by 0 bases and J by 2 bases, and 10 bases separated the two germline ends. The CDR3 is 15 amino acids. CDR3 residues: CASSQENRANTEAFF. CDR3 coding DNA: TGCGCCAGCAGCCAAGAAAACAGGGCAAACACTGAAGCTTTCTTT.

This clone occurred a few times. This rearrangement joins TRBV2 to TRBJ2-7; D is unclear. V was shortened by 8 bases and J by 13 bases, with 15 bases between the two germline ends. Germline V CDR1 and CDR2: SNHLY, FYNNEI. The CDR3 extends over 10 amino acids. CDR3: CASGRMPLYF. CDR3 DNA sequence: TGTGCCAGCGGTCGAATGCCCCTCTACTTC.

V usage is TRBV2 and J usage is TRBJ2-7; the match to TRBD2 covers 12 bases. The CDR3 has 14 amino acids. Germline CDR1 SNHLY, CDR2 FYNNEI. V dropped 7 bases and J dropped 4; count of bases not matched to a gene: 5. CDR3 residues: CASTRTSGIYEQYF. Written as DNA, the CDR3 is TGTGCCAGCACCCGGACTAGCGGGATATACGAGCAGTACTTC.

V usage is TRBV12-5 and J usage is TRBJ2-7, with 8 positions matching TRBD1. V trimming: 7 bases; J trimming: 3 bases; junction bases outside the gene matches: 14. Germline V CDR1 and CDR2: LGHNT, FRNRAP. This CDR3 comprises 16 residues. In DNA, the CDR3 is TGTGCTAGTGCCCCGGACAGGGTTGGCGGCTACTACGAGCAGTACTTC. Residues: CASAPDRVGGYYEQYF.

This chain connects TRBV5-1 to TRBJ1-4; D is possibly TRBD1 (5 bases). The CDR3 extends over 15 amino acids. Looked up from germline, CDR1 is SGHRS and CDR2 is YFSETQ. V shed 0 bases and J shed 4 bases, with 10 bases lying between them. CDR3 bases: TGCGCCAGCAGCTTGGTTACAGGAGATAATGAAAAACTGTTTTTT. Residues: CASSLVTGDNEKLFF.

The CDR3 nucleotides are TGTGCCAGCAGCTTGGACTTTTCGCCCGGTCTCTCCTACGAGCAGTACTTC. This sequence encodes CASSLDFSPGLSYEQYF. The chain links TRBV5-5 to TRBJ2-7; D unclear. Germline V gene data show CDR1 as SGHKS and CDR2 as YYEKEE (reference sequence). The V and J ends lost 0 bases and 0 bases respectively, with 16 bases between them. The CDR3 is 17 residues long.

The chain joins TRBV29-1 to TRBJ1-1, with TRBD1 matching over 8 bases. Losses at the gene ends were 7 bases for V and 2 bases for J; bases not matched to a gene: 9. The CDR3 sequence is 14 residues long. Germline V gene lookup returns CDR1 SQVTM and CDR2 ANQGSEA. The CDR3 DNA reads TGCAGCGGCGGAAAGACAGGGGATAACACTGAAGCTTTCTTT. It encodes CSGGKTGDNTEAFF.

Sample share makes this clone medium-sized. The V and J genes are TRBV24-1 and TRBJ1-4, with 8 bases matching TRBD1. V dropped 2 bases and J dropped 14; count of bases not matched to a gene: 3. In germline, CDR1 is KGHDR, CDR2 SFDVKD. This CDR3 has 12 amino acids. The DNA of the CDR3 is TGTGCCACCAGTGATTACAGGGGGTTCCTGTTTTTT. This encodes CATSDYRGFLFF.

The table lists this clone with a few counts. The V gene is TRBV4-2, the J gene TRBJ2-4; 15 bases fit TRBD2. This CDR3 region has 16 residues. The V gene end was trimmed by 4 bases and the J gene end by 8 bases; junction bases not matched to a gene: 6. Germline V gene sequence: CDR1 LGHNA, CDR2 YNFKEQ. CDR3 amino acids: CASSPGLAGGPDIQYF. In nucleotides, the CDR3 is TGTGCCAGCAGCCCCGGACTAGCGGGAGGGCCTGACATTCAGTACTTC.

This clone turned up a few times. J is TRBJ2-1 and V is TRBV6-6; 9 bases are shared with TRBD2. V trimming: 2 bases; J trimming: 1 base; junction bases outside the gene matches: 3. The germline V gene encodes CDR1 MNHNY and CDR2 SVGAGI (reference sequence). This CDR3 contains 16 residues. The CDR3 here is CASSYPSGRSYNEQFF. The CDR3 DNA is TGTGCCAGCAGTTACCCAAGCGGGAGGTCCTACAATGAGCAGTTCTTC.

On this clone itself: A read error may account for a junction end that differs from germline. This chain joins TRBV7-7 and TRBJ2-1; no clear D gene. Germline CDR1 SSHAT, CDR2 FNYEAQ (reference sequence). The CDR3 covers 13 residues. Written as DNA, the CDR3 is TGTGCTAGCAGCTTGTCTGAGTGGGATGAGCAGTTCTTC. This translates into CASSLSEWDEQFF.

V is TRBV6-5 and J is TRBJ1-6, with D tentatively TRBD1 (6 bases). Germline values: CDR1 MNHEY, CDR2 SVGAGI. V was shortened by 9 bases and J by 3 bases, with 12 bases between the two germline ends. CDR3 length: 14 amino acids. CDR3 sequence (DNA): TGTGCCAGTTCAACAGGGAACTATAATTCACCCCTCCACTTT. Protein product: CASSTGNYNSPLHF.

The chain employs TRBV5-1 and TRBJ2-1; 8 nucleotides agree with TRBD1. The V gene's germline CDR1 is SGHRS and CDR2 YFSETQ. J lost 0 bases, V lost 5 bases, and 4 bases had no gene match. This CDR3 has 15 residues. The CDR3 protein is CASRKGQDSYNEQFF. In nucleotides, the CDR3 is TGCGCCAGCAGAAAGGGACAGGACTCCTACAATGAGCAGTTCTTC.